This TCR beta chain appears in the sequencing data of a study of blood T cell repertoires in COVID-19. Study-level information: Sources were T cells, B-cell-depleted T cells, or PBMCs; the material itself was cDNA or gDNA.

Data came from immunoSEQ multiplex PCR; TCRdb stores just in-frame clones and leaves some out. Of some 100,000 clones in the sample, 70% to 90% were seen once. Ages ranged from roughly 18 to 100 years, with residence in about two dozen US areas. Clinical history reported by participants formed the basis on which cohorts were assigned. The recovered donors of Cohort 3 showed two negative PCRs, clearance, or symptom resolution. V was pared by 5 bases and J by 5 bases, with 9 bases between. The germline V gene encodes CDR1 SNHLY and CDR2 FYNNEI. The CDR3 has 12 residues. V is TRBV2 and J is TRBJ1-2; D gene unclear. Sequenced material: PBMCs or T cells enriched from blood (not recorded which). The sequence came from a woman between 50 and 59 years old who had recovered from COVID-19. CDR3 coding DNA: TGTGCCAGCAGTCTTGACAAGTATGGCTACACCTTC. This translates into CASSLDKYGYTF. Based on the CDR3 plus reference TRBV2 and TRBJ1-2, the full variable domain is EPEVTQTPSHQVTQMGQEVILRCVPISNHLYFYWYRQILGQKVEFLVSFYNNEISEKSEIFDDQFSVERPDGSNFTLKIRSTKLEDSAMYFCASSLDKYGYTFGSGTRLTVV.